This T cell receptor beta chain was profiled in a study of early T cells in non-severe SARS-CoV-2 infection. On the study more broadly: Whole-blood bulk RNA, unsorted, was sequenced, and chains were unpaired.

Researchers tagged individual cDNA molecules with unique molecular identifiers. TCRdb re-called the 5' RACE reads through MiXCR, storing one row per CDR3 protein. The sample holds about 59,000 distinct CDR3 sequences, around 13% seen once. This clonotype has only a few counts. The antigen is not known. Study-wide findings and caveats: Matching with VDJdb favored anti-spike CD8 responses (missing private and CD4 specificities).

The sample here was whole blood, taken at baseline. This clonotype was sampled from an adult who was a healthcare worker with PCR-confirmed SARS-CoV-2 infection or an uninfected control (not recorded which).

The CDR3 here is CSATTPWLAGETQYF. The CDR3 DNA reads TGCAGTGCTACAACTCCTTGGCTAGCGGGGGAGACCCAGTACTTC. This chain links TRBV20-1 with TRBJ2-5; TRBD2 aligns across 9 bases. The germline V gene has CDR1 DFQATT and CDR2 SNEGSKA (reference sequence). The junction had 11 bases not matched to a gene; V was cut back by 4 bases and J by 5 bases. This CDR3 is built from 15 residues.